The clone carrying this TCR beta chain showed up just once. Its antigen is not known. These data originate in a study of cytomegalovirus exposure and HLA in healthy donors. Study observations and caveats: The study recorded 150 to 200 TCR beta chains that were cytomegalovirus-associated. Later analysis showed TCR association rates varying by HLA locus, highest for DRB1 and lowest for HLA-C.

All donors participated as healthy donors of bone marrow. At sampling all donors were nominally healthy, likely with unrecorded immune exposures. CDR1 ENHRY and CDR2 SYGVKD come from the germline V gene. The CDR3 extends over 12 amino acids. V lost 3 bases and J 4 bases, leaving 6 bases between the germline ends. Primers included in the PCR were 60 Vbeta and 13 Jbeta primers. TCRdb's table, derived via immunoSEQ multiplex PCR, lists solely in-frame clones and lacks some. The sample consists of approximately 170,000 clones, roughly 81% of them appearing once. The chain uses TRBV10-3 and TRBJ1-2, with D unclear. The sequence derives from a man aged 25-45 years in good health and CMV-seropositive. Material: PBMCs. The CDR3 protein is CAISDFLYGYTF. In nucleotides, the CDR3 is TGTGCCATCAGTGATTTCCTCTATGGCTACACCTTC.